The clone carrying this TCR beta chain has at least ten counts. The antigen is unknown. This entry belongs to a study of T-cell reconstitution after alpha-beta-depleted transplantation in children. The study's findings and limits: T-cell counts and diversity were attributed mostly to newly produced T cells one year after transplant. Reportedly, alpha-beta T cells present about two months post-transplant originated from several hundred expanded clones of graft origin. Surviving recipient T cells and thymic progenitors underlay high day-60 TCRbeta diversity in some patients.

The length of the CDR3 is 13 residues. Germline V gene sequence: CDR1 SQVTM, CDR2 ANQGSEA. V was cut by 7 bases and J by 7 bases, with 18 bases left in between. The TCRbeta library was prepared with unique molecular identifiers. TCRdb passed the PCR reads through MiXCR, listing each CDR3 protein once. The sample consists of 130,000 to 150,000 distinct CDR3 sequences, 8% to 10% of them appearing once. The starting material was PBMCs, mostly from graft donor cells, obtained 180 days after TCRalphabeta/CD19-depleted stem cell transplant. The chain combines TRBV29-1 with TRBJ2-3, with D possibly being TRBD1 (6 bases). This clonotype was sampled from a female patient under 10 years old who had a stem cell transplant for congenital amegakaryocytic thrombocytopenia, so the T cells may come from the graft donor. The CDR3 spells CSGTAPGLNTQYF. CDR3 sequence (DNA): TGCAGCGGGACAGCGCCCGGTCTAAATACGCAGTATTTT.